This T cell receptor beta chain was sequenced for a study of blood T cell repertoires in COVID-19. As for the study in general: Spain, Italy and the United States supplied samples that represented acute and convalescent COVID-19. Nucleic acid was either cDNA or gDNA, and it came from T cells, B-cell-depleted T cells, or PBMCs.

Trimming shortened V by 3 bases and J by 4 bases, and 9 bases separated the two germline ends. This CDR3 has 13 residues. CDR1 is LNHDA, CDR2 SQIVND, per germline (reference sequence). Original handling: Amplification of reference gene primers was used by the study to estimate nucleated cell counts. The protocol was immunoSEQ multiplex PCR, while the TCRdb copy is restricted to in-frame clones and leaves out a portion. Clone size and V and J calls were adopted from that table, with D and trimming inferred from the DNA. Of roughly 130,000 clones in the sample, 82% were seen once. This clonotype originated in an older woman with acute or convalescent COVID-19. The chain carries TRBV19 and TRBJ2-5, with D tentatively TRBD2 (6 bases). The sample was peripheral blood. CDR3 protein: CASSMGGRETQYF. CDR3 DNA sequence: TGTGCCAGTAGTATGGGGGGACGAGAGACCCAGTACTTC.